A single sample gave rise to the 23 T cell receptor beta chains below, sequenced in a study of blood T cell repertoires in COVID-19. Using immunoSEQ multiplex PCR, the repertoire was profiled, and TCRdb retains in-frame clones only, with some absent. The sample shows a few hundred thousand clones, over 70% of them seen only once. Sequencing input: PBMCs or T cells enriched from blood (not recorded which). Source of these receptors: a man aged 25 to 45 who had recovered from COVID-19.

V and J are TRBV6-5 and TRBJ2-7, with 10 bases lining up with TRBD1. Germline CDR1 is MNHEY and CDR2 is SVGAGI. V was pared by 3 bases and J by 2 bases, with 7 bases of the junction left unmatched. CDR3 size: 16 residues. Here the CDR3 DNA reads TGTGCCAGCAGTTATAGGGACAGGGGCGTCGCCTACGAGCAGTACTTC. Protein product: CASSYRDRGVAYEQYF.

The CDR3 is CASSLYRDRGSGNTIYF. Here the CDR3 DNA reads TGTGCCAGCAGCTTATACCGGGACAGGGGCTCTGGAAACACCATATATTTT. The rearrangement joins TRBV7-8 to TRBJ1-3, with 10 positions matching TRBD1. Per germline, CDR1 SGHVS and CDR2 FQNEAQ. The CDR3 is 17 amino acids. V lost 2 bases and J lost 0; bases outside the gene matches: 4.

For this clone: The same CDR3 also results from other DNA sequences found in this sample. CDR3 coding DNA: TGCGCCAGCAGCTTGGATACAGCGAACACTGAAGCTTTCTTT. Translated: CASSLDTANTEAFF. J is TRBJ1-1 and V is TRBV5-1; D is undetermined. Germline CDR1 SGHRS, CDR2 YFSETQ. Trimming shortened V by 0 bases and J by 1 base, and 7 bases separated the two germline ends. The CDR3 spans 14 residues.

The chain is built from TRBV9 and TRBJ2-2, with D possibly TRBD2 on 5 matching bases. V lost 2 bases, J lost 3 bases, and 11 bases lay in between. The CDR3 runs to 15 residues. The germline V gene encodes CDR1 SGDLS and CDR2 YYNGEE. CDR3 sequence reads: CASSVRVDDTGELFF. Here the CDR3 DNA reads TGTGCCAGCAGCGTGAGGGTTGATGACACCGGGGAGCTGTTTTTT.

The chain carries TRBV5-1 and TRBJ2-1; no definite D call. V lost 2 bases and J 3 bases, leaving 6 bases between the germline ends. The CDR3 contains 13 residues. CDR1 and CDR2 (germline): SGHRS, YFSETQ. The CDR3 DNA sequence: TGCGCCAGCAGCTTAAGACACTACAATGAGCAGTTCTTC. This encodes CASSLRHYNEQFF.

This chain links TRBV6-5 with TRBJ1-6; D unclear. The V end lost 6 bases, the J end lost 8 bases, and 17 bases lay between the germline ends. Germline CDR1 is MNHEY and CDR2 is SVGAGI. The CDR3 extends over 15 amino acids. The CDR3 spells CASSPLGGLDSPLHF. CDR3 nucleotides: TGTGCCAGCAGCCCCCTAGGAGGGTTGGATTCACCCCTCCACTTT.

CDR3 residues: CASSRIYGYTF. CDR3 coding DNA: TGTGCCAGCAGTCGTATCTATGGCTACACCTTC. V gene TRBV12-3 or TRBV12-4 combines with J gene TRBJ1-2; D is unclear. V lost 5 bases and J lost 4, with 5 bases in between. CDR3 size: 11 residues.

This clone was seen a few times. This chain connects TRBV7-9 to TRBJ1-6; 7 positions match TRBD1. CDR3 length equals 16 residues. V dropped 4 bases and J dropped 8; count of bases not matched to a gene: 11. CDR1 and CDR2 (germline): SEHNR, FQNEAQ (reference sequence). The CDR3 loop is CASSSWETGEDSPLHF. CDR3 nucleotides: TGTGCCAGCAGCTCGTGGGAAACAGGGGAAGATTCACCCCTCCACTTT.

This rearrangement joins TRBV19 to TRBJ1-2, with TRBD1 as a possible D gene (5 bases). The V gene's germline CDR1 is LNHDA and CDR2 SQIVND (reference sequence). The CDR3 loop spans 13 amino acids. Trimming shortened V by 2 bases and J by 8 bases, and 12 bases separated the two germline ends. DNA for the CDR3: TGTGCCAGTAGTATACAGGGTATTGACGGCTACACCTTC. The encoded protein is CASSIQGIDGYTF.

CDR3 sequence reads: CASSPWTGISGNTIYF. The CDR3 DNA reads TGTGCCAGCAGCCCCTGGACAGGAATTTCTGGAAACACCATATATTTT. The chain combines TRBV13 with TRBJ1-3; 7 nucleotides agree with TRBD1. The CDR3 is made up of 16 amino acids. The J segment lost 1 base and the V segment lost 5 bases, leaving 8 bases of the junction unmatched. Germline V CDR1 and CDR2: PRHDT, FYEKMQ (reference sequence).

This chain joins TRBV10-1 and TRBJ1-1, with D unclear. Trimming removed 6 bases from V and 4 bases from J, with 12 bases in between. The V gene's germline CDR1 is WNHNN and CDR2 SYGVQD (reference sequence). This CDR3 spans 13 amino acids. The CDR3 DNA reads TGCGCCAGCAGAACGAACGGCGGCACTGAAGCTTTCTTT. Its translation: CASRTNGGTEAFF.

The V call is TRBV4-1, the J call TRBJ2-7; D gene uncertain. This CDR3 has 13 residues. V lost 1 base to trimming and J lost 1 base, with 5 bases between them. Germline assignment: CDR1 MGHRA and CDR2 YSYEKL. CDR3: CASSQVTSYEQYF. The CDR3 coding sequence is TGCGCCAGCAGCCAAGTAACATCCTACGAGCAGTACTTC.

This clone showed up just a few times. The V and J genes are TRBV27 and TRBJ1-5; no reliable D call. The V end lost 6 bases, the J end lost 4 bases, and 19 bases lay between the germline ends. The CDR3 sequence is 16 residues long. The germline CDR1 and CDR2 sequences are MNHEY and SMNVEV (reference sequence). The CDR3: CASSSQVGNRNQPQHF. The CDR3 DNA sequence: TGTGCCAGCAGCTCGCAGGTAGGAAACAGAAATCAGCCCCAGCATTTT.

V is TRBV24-1 and J is TRBJ2-7, with 9 nucleotides matching TRBD1. The V gene's germline CDR1 is KGHDR and CDR2 SFDVKD. The trim removed 5 bases at V and 3 bases at J, leaving 7 bases unmatched. The CDR3 spans 15 residues. The CDR3 loop reads CATSAEDRGDYEQYF. DNA for the CDR3: TGTGCCACCAGTGCCGAGGACAGGGGTGACTACGAGCAGTACTTC.

The rearrangement joins TRBV6-5 to TRBJ1-3, with 7 bases fitting TRBD1. J gave up 0 bases and V 6 bases, and 5 bases lay outside the gene matches. The CDR3 length is 15 residues. CDR1 MNHEY and CDR2 SVGAGI come from the germline V gene. CDR3 coding DNA: TGTGCCAGCAGACCCACAGGGGTCTCTGGAAACACCATATATTTT. The encoded protein is CASRPTGVSGNTIYF.

This clone occurred a few times. The chain employs TRBV10-1 and TRBJ1-1; D not resolved. The germline CDR1 and CDR2 sequences are WNHNN and SYGVQD (reference sequence). Trimming stripped 5 bases from V and 5 bases from J, with 9 bases between. The CDR3 consists of 12 residues. The CDR3 loop reads CASSYGLTEAFF. Here the CDR3 DNA reads TGCGCCAGCAGTTACGGGTTGACTGAAGCTTTCTTT.

The chain recombines TRBV11-2 with TRBJ1-4; TRBD1 might be the D (6 bases). Germline loops: CDR1 SGHAT, CDR2 FQNNGV. This CDR3 spans 14 amino acids. V lost 1 base to trimming and J lost 7 bases, with 10 bases between them. CDR3 sequence reads: CASSLGTEVEKLFF. CDR3 coding DNA: TGTGCCAGCAGCTTAGGGACAGAAGTTGAAAAACTGTTTTTT.

On this clone itself: Other DNA sequences in this sample translate to the same CDR3. This chain links TRBV4-2 with TRBJ2-7; 8 nucleotides line up with TRBD1. CDR3 length: 15 amino acids. Germline CDR1 and CDR2: LGHNA and YNFKEQ. The V segment lost 1 base and the J segment 2 bases; nucleotides outside the gene matches: 4. The CDR3 sequence is CASSQAGTGTYEQYF. DNA of the CDR3: TGTGCCAGCAGCCAAGCCGGGACAGGCACCTACGAGCAGTACTTC.

The chain links TRBV5-4 to TRBJ1-5, with D perhaps TRBD1 (6 bases). This CDR3 spans 14 amino acids. Germline V gene data show CDR1 as SGHNT and CDR2 as YYREEE (reference sequence). V shed 4 bases and J shed 0 bases, with 8 bases lying between them. CDR3 in DNA: TGTGCCAGCAGCGTGGACAGTAGCAATCAGCCCCAGCATTTT. It is translated as CASSVDSSNQPQHF.

This clone was seen once. The chain recombines TRBV18 with TRBJ2-7, with 11 bases identical to TRBD2. V lost 4 bases and J lost 4; bases outside the gene matches: 9. Germline V gives CDR1 KGHSH, CDR2 LQKENI. The CDR3 has 16 amino acids. CDR3 nucleotide sequence: TGTGCCAGCTCACTCTCAACGGGACTAGCGGCATACGAGCAGTACTTC. Residues: CASSLSTGLAAYEQYF.

The rearrangement links TRBV7-2 to TRBJ2-3; D is possibly TRBD2 (6 bases). This CDR3 is 16 amino acids long. V lost 4 bases and J 1 base, leaving 15 bases between the germline ends. Germline V gives CDR1 SGHTA, CDR2 FQGNSA. The CDR3 is CASSSTPGLRTDTQYF. DNA of the CDR3: TGTGCCAGCAGCTCAACCCCGGGACTTCGCACAGATACGCAGTATTTT.

The genes are TRBV7-3 and TRBJ2-5; D is perhaps TRBD1 (6 bases). CDR1 is SGHTA, CDR2 FQGTGA, per germline. Trimming removed 5 bases at V and 1 base at J, with 11 bases between. This CDR3 has 14 residues. DNA for the CDR3: TGTGCCAGCAGCCCGACAGGACTCCAAGAGACCCAGTACTTC. It encodes CASSPTGLQETQYF.

V is TRBV6-1 and J is TRBJ2-7; D is possibly TRBD2 (5 bases). The CDR3 extends over 14 amino acids. CDR1 and CDR2 from the germline V gene are MNHNS and SASEGT. The germline V and J ends were trimmed by 1 base and 1 base, with 8 bases remaining between them. DNA for the CDR3: TGTGCCAGCAGTGAAGTGGCGGGTTCCTACGAGCAGTACTTC. This codes for CASSEVAGSYEQYF.